These 20 T cell receptor beta chains share one sample of origin, sequenced in a study of shared clonotypes between healthy human individuals. TCRdb keeps only in-frame clones here, not all; method: immunoSEQ multiplex PCR. The sample shows some 2,500,000 clones, approximately 93% of them seen only once. Sequencing input: naive CD4+ T cells from PBMCs. Subset: CD45RA+ positively selected. The receptors were gathered from a man younger than 30 in good health. Some clones in this sample may be carry-over from other donors' samples.

V usage is TRBV5-1 and J usage is TRBJ2-7; D gene ambiguous. The CDR3 loop spans 15 amino acids. V gave up 3 bases and J gave up 4 bases, with 17 bases separating them. The germline V gene encodes CDR1 SGHRS and CDR2 YFSETQ. CDR3 sequence reads: CASSSTRWSRYEQYF. Written as DNA, the CDR3 is TGCGCCAGCAGCTCCACCCGTTGGTCTCGGTACGAGCAGTACTTC.

The chain is built from TRBV28 and TRBJ1-2; D remains ambiguous. The V end lost 5 bases, the J end lost 0 bases, and 13 bases lay between the germline ends. The germline gives CDR1 MDHEN, CDR2 SYDVKM. The CDR3 runs to 15 residues. CDR3 in DNA: TGTGCCAGCAGTCCGACCGGGAAGACTAACTATGGCTACACCTTC. Translation gives CASSPTGKTNYGYTF.

About this clone: Other DNA sequences in the same sample also yield this CDR3. This chain links TRBV2 with TRBJ2-3, with TRBD2 matching 9 bases. The germline V gene encodes CDR1 SNHLY and CDR2 FYNNEI. Losses at the gene ends were 6 bases for V and 6 bases for J; bases not matched to a gene: 1. The CDR3 is 12 amino acids. CDR3 bases: TGTGCCAGCAGGCGGGAGGGGGATACGCAGTATTTT. Protein sequence: CASRREGDTQYF.

This chain connects TRBV6-5 to TRBJ2-7; 10 bases match TRBD1. The CDR3 has 14 residues. The J segment lost 6 bases and the V segment lost 2 bases, leaving 4 bases of the junction unmatched. Germline-derived CDR1 and CDR2 are MNHEY and SVGAGI. CDR3 DNA sequence: TGTGCCAGCAGTTACCGTGACAGGGGGCGCGAGCAGTACTTC. It translates to CASSYRDRGREQYF.

V and J are TRBV27 and TRBJ2-7; possibly TRBD2 for D (5 bases). The CDR3 runs to 14 residues. Germline lookup yields CDR1 MNHEY and CDR2 SMNVEV (reference sequence). Trimming took off 6 bases at V and 7 bases at J, with 19 bases between the two ends. Written as DNA, the CDR3 is TGTGCCAGCAGAACGGGTGCTCTAGCCCGGGAGCAGTACTTC. It is translated as CASRTGALAREQYF.

The chain recombines TRBV5-1 with TRBJ2-5; 7 nucleotides line up with TRBD1. This CDR3 is 14 amino acids long. With V trimmed by 4 bases and J by 5 bases, 8 bases remained unmatched. Germline CDR1 is SGHRS and CDR2 is YFSETQ. CDR3: CASSPQQGMETQYF. In DNA form, the CDR3 reads TGCGCCAGCAGCCCGCAACAGGGGATGGAGACCCAGTACTTC.

The CDR3 DNA follows: TGTGCCAGCAGGGCCGGGACAGGATTGAACACTGAAGCTTTCTTT. It codes for CASRAGTGLNTEAFF. The chain has TRBV27 and TRBJ1-1, with 8 bases fitting TRBD1. The CDR3 has 15 amino acids. Germline V gives CDR1 MNHEY, CDR2 SMNVEV (reference sequence). J lost 0 bases, V lost 6 bases, and 6 bases had no gene match.

As to this clone: This specimen includes other DNA sequences encoding the same CDR3. The rearrangement links TRBV5-1 to TRBJ2-3; D is ambiguous. The germline gives CDR1 SGHRS, CDR2 YFSETQ. The CDR3 loop spans 15 amino acids. V lost 0 bases and J 1 base, leaving 9 bases between the germline ends. The CDR3: CASSLGVVGTDTQYF. Written as DNA, the CDR3 is TGCGCCAGCAGCTTGGGGGTTGTTGGCACAGATACGCAGTATTTT.

CDR3 nucleotide sequence: TGTGCCAGCAGCCAAGATGCGTTTATGGATTCACCCCTCCACTTT. Translated: CASSQDAFMDSPLHF. This chain connects TRBV4-2 to TRBJ1-6; no clear D gene. The germline V and J ends were trimmed by 0 bases and 8 bases, with 11 bases remaining between them. This CDR3 contains 15 residues. CDR1 LGHNA and CDR2 YNFKEQ come from the germline V gene.

The chain links TRBV6-1 to TRBJ1-2; D gene unclear. Trimming shortened V by 3 bases and J by 4 bases, and 6 bases separated the two germline ends. CDR3 length equals 12 residues. The germline gives CDR1 MNHNS, CDR2 SASEGT. CDR3 DNA sequence: TGTGCCAGCAGTGAGGGCCTCTATGGCTACACCTTC. Protein product: CASSEGLYGYTF.

V and J are TRBV2 and TRBJ1-4, with 11 positions matching TRBD1. Germline V gene sequence: CDR1 SNHLY, CDR2 FYNNEI. V lost 6 bases and J lost 7; bases outside the gene matches: 7. The CDR3 totals 15 residues. The CDR3 DNA reads TGTGCCAGCAGCCGGACAGGGGGCCGAGGTGAAAAACTGTTTTTT. Protein: CASSRTGGRGEKLFF.

The V gene is TRBV2, the J gene TRBJ2-3; 10 bases agree with TRBD2. Germline CDR1 reads SNHLY; CDR2 reads FYNNEI. J lost 6 bases, V lost 4 bases, and 7 bases had no gene match. This CDR3 has 15 amino acids. The CDR3 here is CASSGGSGRHDTQYF. DNA for the CDR3: TGTGCCAGCAGTGGGGGTAGCGGGAGGCACGATACGCAGTATTTT.

The CDR3 coding sequence is TGTGCCAGCAGTTATTGGGACACGAATCAGCCCCAGCATTTT. Amino acid sequence: CASSYWDTNQPQHF. The chain couples TRBV6-1 to TRBJ1-5; possible D gene TRBD1, 6 bases. V was shortened by 5 bases and J by 4 bases, with 12 bases between the two germline ends. The CDR3 has 14 amino acids. The germline CDR1 and CDR2 sequences are MNHNS and SASEGT.

This rearrangement joins TRBV13 to TRBJ2-7; no clear D. This CDR3 comprises 14 residues. V lost 5 bases and J 1 base, leaving 12 bases between the germline ends. Germline CDR1 and CDR2: PRHDT and FYEKMQ (reference sequence). The CDR3 DNA is TGTGCCAGCAGCCCGCGCGCCGGATCCTACGAGCAGTACTTC. Protein sequence: CASSPRAGSYEQYF.

V and J are TRBV2 and TRBJ1-5; no clear D gene. Germline V lookup: CDR1 SNHLY, CDR2 FYNNEI. V was cut by 4 bases and J by 0 bases, with 7 bases left in between. CDR3 length: 14 amino acids. This chain's CDR3 is CASSGSYSNQPQHF. The CDR3 DNA reads TGTGCCAGCAGTGGCAGCTATAGCAATCAGCCCCAGCATTTT.

The V call is TRBV5-6, the J call TRBJ2-3, with TRBD2 matching over 14 bases. This CDR3 region has 17 residues. The V segment lost 2 bases and the J segment 8 bases; nucleotides outside the gene matches: 10. In germline, CDR1 is SGHDT, CDR2 YYEEEE. The CDR3 coding sequence is TGTGCCAGCAGCTTACCCCCGGGACTAGCGGGAGAGGGTACGCAGTATTTT. This gives the protein CASSLPPGLAGEGTQYF. The full variable domain, in which reference TRBV5-6 and TRBJ2-3 provide the parts outside the CDR3, is DAGVTQSPTHLIKTRGQQVTLRCSPKSGHDTVSWYQQALGQGPQFIFQYYEEEERQRGNFPDRFSGHQFPNYSSELNVNALLLGDSALYLCASSLPPGLAGEGTQYFGPGTRLTVL.

Worth noting for this clone: Germline is not matched at one junction end, which may reflect a read error. This chain connects TRBV28 to TRBJ2-7, with 7 bases identical to TRBD1. CDR3 length: 14 residues. Germline V CDR1 and CDR2: MDHEN, SYDVKM. CDR3 nucleotides: TGTGCCAGCAACGGGGCCGATCGGGGACAGCAAAACTCCTTC. Translating it yields CASNGADRGQQNSF.

The rearrangement uses TRBV6-6 and TRBJ2-7, with TRBD1 identical over 7 bases. The germline V gene encodes CDR1 MNHNY and CDR2 SVGAGI (reference sequence). The V and J ends lost 6 bases and 6 bases, in that order; junction bases with no gene match: 8. The CDR3 is 13 residues long. The CDR3 DNA reads TGTGCCAGCAGAATGACAGGGTCTGGCGAGCAGTACTTC. This sequence encodes CASRMTGSGEQYF.

This chain uses TRBV11-2 with TRBJ1-4, with TRBD1 matching 9 bases. This CDR3 contains 16 residues. J lost 4 bases, V lost 1 base, and 4 bases had no gene match. Germline assignment: CDR1 SGHAT and CDR2 FQNNGV. This CDR3 reads CASSLVWTGDNEKLFF. The CDR3 nucleotides read TGTGCCAGCAGCTTAGTCTGGACAGGGGATAATGAAAAACTGTTTTTT.

The rearrangement uses TRBV9 and TRBJ1-1; weak D call: TRBD1 (5 bases). Trimming pared 4 bases from V and 12 bases from J, leaving 19 bases between. Germline V gene sequence: CDR1 SGDLS, CDR2 YYNGEE. The CDR3 extends over 13 amino acids. The CDR3 coding sequence is TGTGCCAGCAGCCCCCCTAGGGGACTGAAAACTTTCTTT. It is translated as CASSPPRGLKTFF.